This T cell receptor (beta chain) was identified during a study of cytomegalovirus exposure and HLA in healthy donors. To note about this clone: Its target is not known.

General study findings and limits: TCR beta V segments were, for the most part, productive about 87% or about 30% of the time in an earlier analysis.

Primers included in the PCR were 60 Vbeta and 13 Jbeta primers. Only in-frame clones appear in the TCRdb table, and some are missing; sequencing was by immunoSEQ multiplex PCR. The data contain roughly 250,000 clones, about four fifths of them singletons. This CDR3 comprises 17 residues. Germline CDR1 reads SGDLS; CDR2 reads YYNGEE. V lost 4 bases, J lost 0 bases, and 8 bases stayed unmatched. These donors counted as nominally healthy when sampled, but unrecorded immune exposures were likely. The TCR originated in a girl aged 2 to 10 in good health and CMV-seronegative. The specimen was PBMCs. The chain has TRBV9 and TRBJ2-3; 10 bases match TRBD2. The CDR3 coding sequence is TGTGCCAGCAGCCTTTTTACTAGCGGGGCTAGCACAGATACGCAGTATTTT. This sequence encodes CASSLFTSGASTDTQYF.